The 27 T cell receptor beta chains below come from one sample, sequenced in a study of T cells after yellow fever vaccination. MiXCR, applied by TCRdb to the 5' RACE reads, yields one record per CDR3 protein. The sample lists more than 50,000 distinct CDR3 sequences; about 5.2% were seen once. The sequenced sample was PBMCs, either bulk or a sorted T-cell subset (CD4+, CD8+, memory, or dextramer-sorted; not recorded which), obtained on the day of the yellow fever booster vaccination. The receptors originated from a young man who received the YFV17D yellow fever vaccine.

There are many counts of this clonotype. V is TRBV20-1 and J is TRBJ2-3, with D hard to call. The germline V gene encodes CDR1 DFQATT and CDR2 SNEGSKA (reference sequence). The CDR3 runs to 15 residues. The V gene lost 1 base and the J gene lost 2 bases, with 13 bases spanning the gap. CDR3 in amino acids: CSARAGSEITDTQYF. The DNA of the CDR3 is TGCAGTGCTAGAGCGGGCAGTGAGATCACAGATACGCAGTATTTT.

The table lists this clonotype with many counts. This rearrangement joins TRBV12-3 or TRBV12-4 to TRBJ1-6; tentative D call: TRBD1 (6 bases). Trimming removed 6 bases from V and 6 bases from J, with 12 bases in between. The CDR3 runs to 14 residues. This CDR3 is CASSSTGSNSPLHF. The CDR3 DNA is TGTGCCAGCAGCTCCACAGGGAGTAATTCACCCCTCCACTTT.

Many counts were recorded for this clonotype. V is TRBV20-1 and J is TRBJ1-1; TRBD1 might be the D (5 bases). CDR3 length equals 13 residues. Germline CDR1 DFQATT, CDR2 SNEGSKA (reference sequence). Trimming took off 0 bases at V and 5 bases at J, with 10 bases between the two ends. In DNA, the CDR3 is TGCAGTGCTAGAGATTGGGGGGGGACTGAAGCTTTCTTT. The encoded protein is CSARDWGGTEAFF.

This clonotype was counted only a few times. The rearrangement links TRBV4-1 to TRBJ1-1, with 12 bases fitting TRBD1. Trimming cost V 3 bases and J 5 bases; bases outside gene matches: 7. The CDR3 consists of 16 residues. Per germline, CDR1 MGHRA and CDR2 YSYEKL. This chain's CDR3 is CASSHPGTGGSTEAFF. CDR3 DNA: TGCGCCAGCAGCCACCCCGGGACAGGGGGCTCGACTGAAGCTTTCTTT.

In this sample, this clonotype turned up a few times. The genes are TRBV7-3 and TRBJ1-1; a possible D gene is TRBD1 (5 bases). Looked up from germline, CDR1 is SGHTA and CDR2 is FQGTGA. The CDR3 is 15 amino acids. V was cut by 3 bases and J by 4 bases, with 15 bases left in between. This CDR3 reads CASSLSGRVGTEAFF. CDR3 nucleotides: TGTGCCAGCAGCTTGTCCGGCAGGGTGGGCACTGAAGCTTTCTTT.

The genes are TRBV9 and TRBJ1-2; D not certain. Trimming removed 4 bases from V and 2 bases from J, with 12 bases in between. Per germline, CDR1 SGDLS and CDR2 YYNGEE. The CDR3 is 14 amino acids. Written as DNA, the CDR3 is TGTGCCAGCAGCTCAAGTATAACAAACTATGGCTACACCTTC. As protein: CASSSSITNYGYTF.

The chain joins TRBV9 to TRBJ2-1; TRBD2 matches 10 bases. V lost 0 bases, J lost 5 bases, and 5 bases stayed unmatched. This CDR3 region has 16 residues. CDR1 and CDR2 (germline): SGDLS, YYNGEE. The CDR3, as DNA: TGTGCCAGCAGCGTAGCAGCGGGGGGGCCGGACAATGAGCAGTTCTTC. As protein: CASSVAAGGPDNEQFF.

The chain recombines TRBV5-4 with TRBJ2-1, with 7 positions matching TRBD2. CDR1 is SGHNT, CDR2 YYREEE, per germline (reference sequence). The V gene end was trimmed by 0 bases and the J gene end by 4 bases; junction bases not matched to a gene: 4. CDR3 size: 15 residues. In nucleotides, the CDR3 is TGTGCCAGCAGCTTGGAATGGGGAGGGTACAATGAGCAGTTCTTC. It translates to CASSLEWGGYNEQFF.

This clonotype has a count of ten or more. This chain links TRBV28 with TRBJ2-3, with TRBD2 matching 11 bases. Germline CDR1 reads MDHEN; CDR2 reads SYDVKM. Trimming at V came to 4 bases and at J to 2 bases, leaving 5 bases not matched to a gene. This CDR3 has 16 residues. The CDR3 sequence: CASSYPSGGYTDTQYF. CDR3 bases: TGTGCCAGCAGTTATCCTAGCGGGGGGTACACAGATACGCAGTATTTT.

Many counts were recorded for this clonotype. The V gene is TRBV6-6, the J gene TRBJ2-1; D gene unclear. The germline CDR1 and CDR2 sequences are MNHNY and SVGAGI (reference sequence). The germline V and J ends were trimmed by 3 bases and 6 bases, with 15 bases remaining between them. The CDR3 covers 15 residues. CDR3 sequence (DNA): TGTGCCAGCAGTTATCTTACTAAATTGGTCAATGAGCAGTTCTTC. Encoded protein: CASSYLTKLVNEQFF.

This clonotype was recorded at least ten times. V usage is TRBV7-9 and J usage is TRBJ2-1; TRBD2 aligns across 8 bases. The CDR3 has 17 amino acids. The germline V gene has CDR1 SEHNR and CDR2 FQNEAQ (reference sequence). Germline trimming cut 4 bases from V and 6 bases from J; bases unmatched to any gene: 14. CDR3 protein: CASSSPGGQRPRNEQFF. Here the CDR3 DNA reads TGTGCCAGCAGCTCACCGGGGGGGCAGCGCCCTCGCAATGAGCAGTTCTTC.

This clonotype was seen repeatedly, ten times or more. CDR3 residues: CASSEDPGGDEQYV. The CDR3 region has the DNA TGTGCCAGCAGTGAGGATCCAGGGGGAGACGAGCAGTACGTC. The chain uses TRBV2 and TRBJ2-7, with 7 bases lining up with TRBD1. The CDR3 sequence is 14 residues long. V shed 3 bases, J shed 5 bases, and the junction held 7 bases outside the gene matches. Germline V gene sequence: CDR1 SNHLY, CDR2 FYNNEI.

This clonotype has a handful of counts. The chain uses TRBV28 and TRBJ2-1; 8 bases match TRBD2. J lost 8 bases, V lost 6 bases, and 18 bases had no gene match. This CDR3 contains 17 residues. Germline values: CDR1 MDHEN, CDR2 SYDVKM. The CDR3 coding sequence is TGTGCCAGCAGCCCCCATGGACAGACTACTAGCGGCCATGAGCAGTTCTTC. This codes for CASSPHGQTTSGHEQFF.

CDR3 in amino acids: CASSQSRGADLYGYTF. CDR3 bases: TGCGCCAGCAGCCAGAGCAGGGGCGCAGATCTCTATGGCTACACCTTC. V gene TRBV4-1 combines with J gene TRBJ1-2, with D tentatively TRBD1 (6 bases). Trimming stripped 3 bases from V and 4 bases from J, with 18 bases between. The length of the CDR3 is 16 residues. Germline CDR1 reads MGHRA; CDR2 reads YSYEKL.

V is TRBV7-2 and J is TRBJ2-2; weak D call: TRBD1 (5 bases). Trimming removed 6 bases at V and 10 bases at J, with 9 bases between. CDR3 length: 11 amino acids. Germline values: CDR1 SGHTA, CDR2 FQGNSA. The CDR3 reads CASSKGEELFF. Written as DNA, the CDR3 is TGTGCCAGCAGTAAAGGGGAGGAGCTGTTTTTT.

This clonotype was counted a few times. The chain joins TRBV20-1 to TRBJ1-6, with D perhaps matching TRBD1 (5 bases). CDR1 is DFQATT, CDR2 SNEGSKA, per germline (reference sequence). V lost 0 bases to trimming and J lost 0 bases, with 12 bases between them. The CDR3 extends over 17 amino acids. This CDR3 reads CSARDGAGSSYNSPLHF. DNA for the CDR3: TGCAGTGCTAGAGATGGGGCAGGAAGCTCCTATAATTCACCCCTCCACTTT.

This clonotype was found many times. V usage is TRBV7-2 and J usage is TRBJ2-1; no reliable D call. CDR1 SGHTA and CDR2 FQGNSA come from the germline V gene. V was shortened by 2 bases and J by 4 bases, with 9 bases between the two germline ends. The CDR3 covers 14 residues. Written as DNA, the CDR3 is TGTGCCAGCAGCTTAAATTTGGGGTACAATGAGCAGTTCTTC. The encoded protein is CASSLNLGYNEQFF.

This clonotype was seen ten or more times. This chain joins TRBV6-5 and TRBJ2-5; D is unclear. The V gene lost 5 bases and the J gene lost 0 bases, with 7 bases spanning the gap. The CDR3 loop spans 13 amino acids. Germline V gene data show CDR1 as MNHEY and CDR2 as SVGAGI. Here the CDR3 reads CASSPRHQETQYF. CDR3 DNA sequence: TGTGCCAGCAGTCCCCGCCACCAAGAGACCCAGTACTTC.

The chain couples TRBV20-1 to TRBJ2-3; 11 bases are a match to TRBD2. In germline, CDR1 is DFQATT, CDR2 SNEGSKA (reference sequence). The trim removed 3 bases at V and 1 base at J, leaving 3 bases unmatched. The CDR3 consists of 15 residues. Here the CDR3 reads CSASETSGGTDTQYF. CDR3 bases: TGCAGTGCTAGTGAGACTAGCGGGGGCACAGATACGCAGTATTTT.

This clonotype appeared a few times. The chain uses TRBV9 and TRBJ2-1; no reliable D call. Trimming cost V 4 bases and J 2 bases, with 16 bases left between them. The CDR3 consists of 16 residues. In germline, CDR1 is SGDLS, CDR2 YYNGEE. The CDR3 DNA reads TGTGCCAGCAGCTCCCCCCGGACGGAAGCCTACAATGAGCAGTTCTTC. Translating gives CASSSPRTEAYNEQFF.

The rearrangement uses TRBV6-6 and TRBJ1-1; D uncertain. Germline loops: CDR1 MNHNY, CDR2 SVGAGI (reference sequence). This CDR3 contains 14 residues. V was pared by 5 bases and J by 2 bases, with 12 bases between. The CDR3 nucleotides are TGTGCCAGCAGTCCACGGGCCGTCAACACTGAAGCTTTCTTT. Protein product: CASSPRAVNTEAFF.

The table lists this clonotype with many counts. This sequence joins TRBV11-2 and TRBJ2-7; TRBD1 is a possible D gene (6 bases). Trimming left V 5 bases short and J 4 bases short, with 9 bases between. CDR1 SGHAT and CDR2 FQNNGV come from the germline V gene. This CDR3 comprises 12 residues. The CDR3 DNA follows: TGTGCCAGCAGCGGCAGGGGTTACGAGCAGTACGTC. This translates into CASSGRGYEQYV.

This clonotype was counted a few times. The rearrangement links TRBV20-1 to TRBJ1-5; no firm D call. Germline CDR1 DFQATT, CDR2 SNEGSKA (reference sequence). Deletions cut 0 bases from V and 8 bases from J, with 8 bases between. There are 12 residues in the CDR3. The CDR3 region is CSARDRREPQHF. CDR3 bases: TGCAGTGCTAGAGATCGGAGGGAGCCCCAGCATTTT.

The V gene is TRBV9, the J gene TRBJ2-1; 9 positions match TRBD2. The V segment lost 2 bases and the J segment 8 bases; nucleotides outside the gene matches: 14. The germline CDR1 and CDR2 sequences are SGDLS and YYNGEE. This CDR3 spans 17 amino acids. The CDR3: CASSVGAGAGGHDEQFF. CDR3 DNA: TGTGCCAGCAGCGTGGGAGCGGGTGCGGGGGGGCACGATGAGCAGTTCTTC. The entire variable domain, with the rest obtained from reference TRBV9 and TRBJ2-1, is as follows: DSGVTQTPKHLITATGQRVTLRCSPRSGDLSVYWYQQSLDQGLQFLIQYYNGEERAKGNILERFSAQQFPDLHSELNLSSLELGDSALYFCASSVGAGAGGHDEQFFGPGTRLTVL.

This clonotype was detected many times. CDR3 nucleotides: TGTGCCAGCAGACTACTAGCGGGGGGCACAGATACGCAGTATTTT. Translated: CASRLLAGGTDTQYF. This rearrangement joins TRBV7-8 to TRBJ2-3; 11 bases align to TRBD2. Germline CDR1 SGHVS, CDR2 FQNEAQ. The V and J ends lost 6 bases and 1 base, in that order; junction bases with no gene match: 3. The CDR3 extends over 15 amino acids.

The J gene is TRBJ2-3, the V gene TRBV4-3; 12 bases are a match to TRBD2. V lost 2 bases to trimming and J lost 2 bases; unmatched junction nucleotides: 2. Germline CDR1 is LGHNA and CDR2 is YSLEER. The length of the CDR3 is 16 residues. The CDR3 reads CASSQLAGGFTDTQYF. CDR3 nucleotides: TGCGCCAGCAGCCAACTAGCGGGGGGGTTCACAGATACGCAGTATTTT.

This clonotype has ten or more counts. V and J are TRBV5-5 and TRBJ2-6; TRBD2 might be the D (6 bases). V dropped 4 bases and J dropped 4 bases, with 15 bases sitting between them. The CDR3 consists of 16 residues. CDR1 is SGHKS, CDR2 YYEKEE, per germline (reference sequence). CDR3 nucleotide sequence: TGTGCCAGCAGCCGCTCCGGGGGTATGGGGGCCAACGTCCTGACTTTC. This sequence encodes CASSRSGGMGANVLTF.